The 20 T cell receptor beta chains in this list originate from one sample, sequenced in a study of shared clonotypes between healthy human individuals. The assay was immunoSEQ multiplex PCR, and TCRdb's table has in-frame clones only and misses some. The sample lists approximately 250,000 clones, just over 65% occurring once. The sequencing input was memory CD4+ T cells sorted from blood. The subset was: CD45RA-negative fraction. The receptors come from a man between 25 and 39 years old in good health.

J is TRBJ2-7 and V is TRBV28, with D possibly being TRBD2 (5 bases). The germline gives CDR1 MDHEN, CDR2 SYDVKM. V was cut by 6 bases and J by 3 bases, with 15 bases left in between. The CDR3 extends over 14 amino acids. The CDR3 loop reads CASRGRNGIYEQYF. CDR3 DNA sequence: TGTGCCAGCAGAGGCCGAAACGGGATCTACGAGCAGTACTTC. Full variable domain (rest looked up from reference TRBV28 and TRBJ2-7): DVKVTQSSRYLVKRTGEKVFLECVQDMDHENMFWYRQDPGLGLRLIYFSYDVKMKEKGDIPEGYSVSREKKERFSLILESASTNQTSMYLCASRGRNGIYEQYFGPGTRLTVT.

This clone was recorded a few times. The chain combines TRBV14 with TRBJ2-6; D is ambiguous. Germline V lookup: CDR1 SGHDN, CDR2 FVKESK. Trimming removed 3 bases at V and 0 bases at J, with 3 bases between. The CDR3 extends over 14 amino acids. Written as DNA, the CDR3 is TGTGCCAGCAGCCAGGCCTCTGGGGCCAACGTCCTGACTTTC. Amino acids: CASSQASGANVLTF.

The chain couples TRBV5-1 to TRBJ2-5, with 9 bases fitting TRBD2. The V and J ends lost 0 bases and 2 bases, in that order; junction bases with no gene match: 5. There are 16 residues in the CDR3. Germline CDR1 and CDR2: SGHRS and YFSETQ. In DNA, the CDR3 is TGCGCCAGCAGCTTGGCCTGGGGACTAGCTCAAGAGACCCAGTACTTC. It yields the protein CASSLAWGLAQETQYF.

The chain uses TRBV5-4 and TRBJ1-1, with D hard to call. Germline CDR1 is SGHNT and CDR2 is YYREEE (reference sequence). Trimming cost V 2 bases and J 5 bases, with 19 bases left between them. This CDR3 is 16 amino acids long. CDR3: CASSFTGIQTGTEAFF. CDR3 DNA sequence: TGTGCCAGCAGCTTTACCGGGATCCAGACGGGGACTGAAGCTTTCTTT.

The V and J genes are TRBV11-2 and TRBJ2-3, with D possibly being TRBD1 or TRBD2 (5 bases each). The germline V gene encodes CDR1 SGHAT and CDR2 FQNNGV. The V gene lost 0 bases and the J gene lost 2 bases, with 9 bases spanning the gap. The CDR3 has 15 residues. The CDR3 region has the DNA TGTGCCAGCAGCTTAGAATACGGGACCACAGATACGCAGTATTTT. Translation gives CASSLEYGTTDTQYF.

The chain employs TRBV28 and TRBJ2-7, with TRBD2 as a possible D gene (6 bases). V was trimmed by 6 bases and J by 3 bases, leaving 15 bases between them. The CDR3 extends over 14 amino acids. Germline CDR1 and CDR2: MDHEN and SYDVKM. The CDR3 protein is CASSRGTFNYEQYF. The CDR3 DNA is TGTGCCAGCAGCCGCGGGACTTTCAACTACGAGCAGTACTTC. Full variable domain (outside the CDR3, taken from reference TRBV28 and TRBJ2-7): DVKVTQSSRYLVKRTGEKVFLECVQDMDHENMFWYRQDPGLGLRLIYFSYDVKMKEKGDIPEGYSVSREKKERFSLILESASTNQTSMYLCASSRGTFNYEQYFGPGTRLTVT.

V gene TRBV15 combines with J gene TRBJ1-4; D not resolved. The length of the CDR3 is 14 residues. The germline CDR1 and CDR2 sequences are LNHNV and YYDKDF (reference sequence). The ends were cut back, 7 bases at V and 7 bases at J, with 16 bases in the middle. Here the CDR3 DNA reads TGTGCCACCACCCCCGGATCCTGGGGTGAAAAACTGTTTTTT. Translated, it gives CATTPGSWGEKLFF.

V is TRBV28 and J is TRBJ1-2, with D uncertain. V shed 5 bases and J shed 2 bases, with 12 bases lying between them. Germline CDR1 is MDHEN and CDR2 is SYDVKM. The CDR3 covers 14 residues. DNA for the CDR3: TGTGCCAGCAGTATTGGAAGGTCAAACTATGGCTACACCTTC. Translating gives CASSIGRSNYGYTF.

The chain links TRBV5-1 to TRBJ2-6, with 11 bases matching TRBD1. Germline V gene lookup returns CDR1 SGHRS and CDR2 YFSETQ. The V and J ends lost 1 base and 0 bases, in that order; junction bases with no gene match: 3. The CDR3 spans 18 residues. CDR3 nucleotides: TGCGCCAGCAGCTTGTTTGGGACAGGGGGCTCTGGGGCCAACGTCCTGACTTTC. This sequence encodes CASSLFGTGGSGANVLTF.

This clone came up many times. J is TRBJ2-7 and V is TRBV18; 7 nucleotides match TRBD2. Trimming at V came to 8 bases and at J to 5 bases, leaving 12 bases not matched to a gene. CDR3 length: 14 amino acids. The germline CDR1 and CDR2 sequences are KGHSH and LQKENI. CDR3 sequence reads: CASLRQSREDEQYF. The CDR3 DNA is TGTGCCAGCCTCAGACAGTCTCGGGAGGACGAGCAGTACTTC.

As concerns this clone: This CDR3 is also generated by other DNA sequences in the sample. The CDR3 protein is CSVDGGSETQYF. CDR3 in DNA: TGCAGCGTTGATGGGGGGAGTGAGACCCAGTACTTC. The V and J genes are TRBV29-1 and TRBJ2-5; D possibly corresponds to TRBD2 (6 bases). V lost 3 bases, J lost 5 bases, and 10 bases lay in between. Germline V gives CDR1 SQVTM, CDR2 ANQGSEA. The CDR3 runs 12 residues.

This clone has only a few counts. The chain combines TRBV29-1 with TRBJ2-5, with D possibly TRBD1 on 6 matching bases. CDR3 size: 12 residues. Germline V CDR1 and CDR2: SQVTM, ANQGSEA. V lost 8 bases, J lost 5 bases, and 15 bases lay in between. CDR3 coding DNA: TGCAGCTTTCTGTGGGACACCGAGACCCAGTACTTC. This codes for CSFLWDTETQYF.

This sequence joins TRBV5-6 and TRBJ2-5, with 7 bases identical to TRBD2. CDR3 size: 15 residues. V lost 4 bases and J lost 1; bases outside the gene matches: 7. Germline V lookup: CDR1 SGHDT, CDR2 YYEEEE. CDR3 amino acids: CASSTGVAGQETQYF. The CDR3 DNA reads TGTGCCAGCAGCACCGGGGTAGCGGGCCAAGAGACCCAGTACTTC.

The chain links TRBV27 to TRBJ2-2; the D gene is possibly TRBD2 (6 bases). This CDR3 region has 15 residues. V lost 2 bases to trimming and J lost 1 base, with 8 bases between them. Germline V gene sequence: CDR1 MNHEY, CDR2 SMNVEV (reference sequence). CDR3 nucleotide sequence: TGTGCCAGCAGTTTACAGCGGGTGAACACCGGGGAGCTGTTTTTT. Translating it yields CASSLQRVNTGELFF.

The V gene is TRBV10-3, the J gene TRBJ2-5; a weak D match, TRBD2 (5 bases). CDR1 is ENHRY, CDR2 SYGVKD, per germline. The CDR3 extends over 14 amino acids. Trimming removed 5 bases at V and 5 bases at J, with 15 bases between. CDR3 protein: CAISLAGAIETQYF. The CDR3 DNA reads as TGTGCCATCAGTTTGGCGGGCGCGATTGAGACCCAGTACTTC.

The chain links TRBV27 to TRBJ1-1; 8 bases are a match to TRBD1. This CDR3 is 14 amino acids long. V dropped 5 bases and J dropped 7; count of bases not matched to a gene: 9. Germline V gene data show CDR1 as MNHEY and CDR2 as SMNVEV (reference sequence). CDR3 amino acids: CASSPIGQGVEAFF. As DNA, the CDR3 is TGTGCCAGCAGTCCCATTGGACAGGGCGTTGAAGCTTTCTTT.

This clone was counted only a few times. The J gene is TRBJ2-1, the V gene TRBV29-1, with 10 nucleotides matching TRBD2. The CDR3 has 14 amino acids. Per the germline V gene, CDR1 is SQVTM and CDR2 is ANQGSEA. The J segment lost 8 bases and the V segment lost 4 bases, leaving 8 bases of the junction unmatched. Written as DNA, the CDR3 is TGCAGCGTTGCGTCTAGCGGGAGAACTCATGAGCAGTTCTTC. Amino acid sequence: CSVASSGRTHEQFF.

This rearrangement joins TRBV5-1 to TRBJ2-7; tentative D call: TRBD1 (6 bases). CDR1 is SGHRS, CDR2 YFSETQ, per germline. Trimming pared 5 bases from V and 4 bases from J, leaving 13 bases between. The CDR3 spans 13 residues. CDR3 nucleotide sequence: TGCGCCAGCAGTCGGGGCAGGGGTTACGAGCAGTACTTC. As protein: CASSRGRGYEQYF.

The chain is built from TRBV6-1 and TRBJ2-3; D gene ambiguous. The length of the CDR3 is 18 residues. V was clipped by 2 bases and J by 0 bases, with 18 bases between them. The V gene's germline CDR1 is MNHNS and CDR2 SASEGT. This CDR3 reads CASSEHMGKRTSTDTQYF. CDR3 nucleotides: TGTGCCAGCAGTGAACACATGGGAAAGCGAACTAGCACAGATACGCAGTATTTT.

This clone was seen more than once but under ten times. V is TRBV27 and J is TRBJ2-5; 10 bases align to TRBD2. The junction had 9 bases not matched to a gene; V was cut back by 1 base and J by 7 bases. From germline, CDR1 is MNHEY and CDR2 SMNVEV (reference sequence). The CDR3 loop spans 16 amino acids. The chain's CDR3 is CASSLFSSGRAGTQYF. CDR3 sequence (DNA): TGTGCCAGCAGTTTATTCTCCAGCGGGAGGGCAGGGACCCAGTACTTC.